This passage covers 10 T cell receptor beta chains from one sample sequenced in a study of shared clonotypes between healthy human individuals. Sequenced by immunoSEQ multiplex PCR; TCRdb stores in-frame clones only, minus some. This repertoire shows about 2 million clones, roughly 94% found once; its top ten account for 0.1% to 0.15%. The sequencing input was naive CD4+ T cells sorted from blood. Subset reported: CD45RA+ positively selected. The receptors stem from a man younger than 35 in good health.

The chain joins TRBV14 to TRBJ1-2; 7 bases are shared with TRBD1. V was clipped by 4 bases and J by 0 bases; unmatched bases: 8. The V gene's germline CDR1 is SGHDN and CDR2 FVKESK. The CDR3 spans 16 residues. CDR3 sequence: CASSRGGTEANYGYTF. The CDR3 coding sequence is TGTGCCAGCAGCCGAGGGGGGACAGAAGCTAACTATGGCTACACCTTC.

This chain joins TRBV30 and TRBJ2-7; a possible D gene is TRBD2 (5 bases). This CDR3 contains 16 residues. Trimming cost V 1 base and J 0 bases, with 16 bases left between them. Germline CDR1 reads GTSNPN; CDR2 reads SVGIG (reference sequence). The CDR3 region has the DNA TGTGCCTGGAGTGCCAAAGTAGCGCAGAGCTCCTACGAGCAGTACTTC. Encoded protein: CAWSAKVAQSSYEQYF.

This sequence joins TRBV10-3 and TRBJ2-5, with 14 bases identical to TRBD2. CDR1 and CDR2 (germline): ENHRY, SYGVKD. The CDR3 covers 16 residues. Germline trimming cut 10 bases from V and 1 base from J; bases unmatched to any gene: 8. In DNA form, the CDR3 reads TGTGCCACCCGGACTAGCGGGGGGCTGATCCAAGAGACCCAGTACTTC. Amino acids: CATRTSGGLIQETQYF.

The V call is TRBV30, the J call TRBJ1-1, with D possibly being TRBD1 (6 bases). Germline lookup yields CDR1 GTSNPN and CDR2 SVGIG (reference sequence). The CDR3 sequence is 16 residues long. The V end was cut by 3 bases, the J end by 6 bases, with 23 bases between. The CDR3 region has the DNA TGTGCCTGGAGACAGGCCGGGGCAGGGGTGATTGCTGAAGCTTTCTTT. This codes for CAWRQAGAGVIAEAFF.

Worth noting for this clone: Additional DNA sequences in this sample encode the identical CDR3. This rearrangement joins TRBV2 to TRBJ2-7; 8 nucleotides agree with TRBD1. This CDR3 spans 14 amino acids. CDR1 SNHLY and CDR2 FYNNEI come from the germline V gene. With V trimmed by 4 bases and J by 1 base, 3 bases remained unmatched. The CDR3 sequence is CASSAGTGSYEQYF. DNA for the CDR3: TGTGCCAGCAGTGCCGGGACAGGATCCTACGAGCAGTACTTC.

J is TRBJ2-7 and V is TRBV18; 7 bases are shared with TRBD1. V dropped 6 bases and J dropped 3; count of bases not matched to a gene: 8. Germline CDR1 KGHSH, CDR2 LQKENI. The CDR3 runs 14 residues. CDR3 coding DNA: TGTGCCAGCTCCCGTTCTGGACAGGACTACGAGCAGTACTTC. The encoded protein is CASSRSGQDYEQYF.

The chain carries TRBV6-6 and TRBJ2-7, with D possibly being TRBD1 (6 bases). The ends were cut back, 8 bases at V and 0 bases at J, with 14 bases in the middle. The germline V gene encodes CDR1 MNHNY and CDR2 SVGAGI (reference sequence). The CDR3 is 14 residues long. The CDR3 coding sequence is TGTGCCAGCGCCTACGGGACACCCTCCTACGAGCAGTACTTC. Amino acid sequence: CASAYGTPSYEQYF.

The V call is TRBV7-9, the J call TRBJ2-7, with unresolved D. The V end lost 1 base, the J end lost 4 bases, and 8 bases lay between the germline ends. The CDR3 spans 13 residues. Germline-derived CDR1 and CDR2 are SEHNR and FQNEAQ (reference sequence). CDR3 bases: TGTGCCAGCAGCTTAGACCTCGAGTACGAGCAGTACTTC. Protein product: CASSLDLEYEQYF.

The CDR3 loop is CASSLDIQLMNTEAFF. Written as DNA, the CDR3 is TGTGCCAGCAGCTTAGATATACAGCTCATGAACACTGAAGCTTTCTTT. This sequence joins TRBV7-9 and TRBJ1-1, with D unresolved. The CDR3 runs 16 residues. V was pared by 1 base and J by 0 bases, with 12 bases between. Germline CDR1 SEHNR, CDR2 FQNEAQ (reference sequence).

The J gene is TRBJ1-2, the V gene TRBV30, with a tentative D call TRBD1 (6 bases). The CDR3 is 13 amino acids. Trimming cost V 5 bases and J 4 bases, with 14 bases left between them. CDR1 GTSNPN and CDR2 SVGIG come from the germline V gene (reference sequence). The chain's CDR3 is CAWAEQGGYGYTF. CDR3 bases: TGTGCCTGGGCGGAACAGGGAGGCTATGGCTACACCTTC.